Listed below are T cell receptor beta chains from one sample, sequenced in a study of cytomegalovirus exposure and HLA in healthy donors. Libraries were prepared by immunoSEQ multiplex PCR; TCRdb keeps only in-frame clonotypes and omits some of them. The table lists 200,000 to 250,000 clones, 70% to 90% of them singletons. Sequencing input: PBMCs. The source of these receptors is a human donor in good health. CDR3s include the opening cysteine and the closing phenylalanine or tryptophan. Each record gives: J gene, clone size, D gene, V gene, CDR3 protein, CDR3 DNA. A D gene is named only where the DNA matches it firmly. Not every row has a clone size; where given, it reads once, few, many or a size class.

j_gene: TRBJ2-1
abundance: NA
d_gene: NA
v_gene: TRBV15
CDR3aa: CATSRKSAESSYNEQFF
CDR3nt: TGTGCCACCAGCCGGAAATCAGCGGAAAGCTCCTACAATGAGCAGTTCTTC

j_gene: TRBJ2-1
abundance: NA
d_gene: NA
v_gene: TRBV11-3
CDR3aa: CASSLGRSSYEQFF
CDR3nt: TGTGCCAGCAGCTTAGGTCGAAGCTCCTATGAGCAGTTCTTC

j_gene: TRBJ1-1
abundance: NA
d_gene: NA
v_gene: TRBV11-2
CDR3aa: CASSLDGRKNTEAFF
CDR3nt: TGTGCCAGCAGCTTAGATGGGAGAAAGAACACTGAAGCTTTCTTT

j_gene: TRBJ1-5
abundance: NA
d_gene: NA
v_gene: TRBV5-5
CDR3aa: CASSLGGQSNQPQHF
CDR3nt: TGTGCCAGCAGCCTTGGTGGACAGAGCAATCAGCCCCAGCATTTT

j_gene: TRBJ1-5
abundance: NA
d_gene: NA
v_gene: TRBV27
CDR3aa: CASSLWAGGNQPQHF
CDR3nt: TGTGCCAGCAGTTTATGGGCAGGGGGCAATCAGCCCCAGCATTTT

j_gene: TRBJ2-7
abundance: few
d_gene: TRBD1
v_gene: TRBV7-8
CDR3aa: CASSLGWRFRGPPLTYEQYF
CDR3nt: TGTGCCAGCAGCTTAGGTTGGCGGTTCAGGGGGCCGCCCCTTACCTACGAGCAGTACTTC

j_gene: TRBJ2-5
abundance: NA
d_gene: TRBD1
v_gene: TRBV9
CDR3aa: CASSVSRDRDYQETQYF
CDR3nt: TGTGCCAGCAGCGTCTCCCGGGACAGGGACTATCAAGAGACCCAGTACTTC

j_gene: TRBJ2-7
abundance: NA
d_gene: NA
v_gene: TRBV4-1
CDR3aa: CASSPRESGTHEQYF
CDR3nt: TGCGCCAGCAGCCCTCGGGAGTCGGGTACCCACGAGCAGTACTTC

j_gene: TRBJ2-5
abundance: NA
d_gene: TRBD2
v_gene: TRBV2
CDR3aa: CASIPAGGLKETQYF
CDR3nt: TGTGCCAGCATCCCCGCGGGAGGGCTCAAAGAGACCCAGTACTTC

j_gene: TRBJ2-7
abundance: NA
d_gene: NA
v_gene: TRBV11-2
CDR3aa: CASSFSDYEQYF
CDR3nt: TGTGCCAGCAGCTTCAGCGACTACGAGCAGTACTTC

j_gene: TRBJ2-2
abundance: NA
d_gene: TRBD1
v_gene: TRBV19
CDR3aa: CASSQPVDRDGNTGELFF
CDR3nt: TGTGCCAGTAGCCAGCCCGTGGACAGGGATGGGAACACCGGGGAGCTGTTTTTT

j_gene: TRBJ2-7
abundance: NA
d_gene: NA
v_gene: TRBV2
CDR3aa: CASKGGGGEQYF
CDR3nt: TGTGCCAGTAAGGGGGGGGGCGGCGAGCAGTACTTC

j_gene: TRBJ2-7
abundance: NA
d_gene: NA
v_gene: TRBV19
CDR3aa: CAPGGGQPSYEQYF
CDR3nt: TGTGCCCCAGGCGGGGGCCAGCCCTCCTACGAGCAGTACTTC

j_gene: TRBJ2-1
abundance: NA
d_gene: TRBD2
v_gene: TRBV13
CDR3aa: CASSVTSGESSYNEQFF
CDR3nt: TGTGCCAGCAGCGTAACTAGCGGGGAAAGCTCCTACAATGAGCAGTTCTTC

j_gene: TRBJ2-1
abundance: NA
d_gene: TRBD1
v_gene: TRBV7-3
CDR3aa: CASSLTFPGQGFGEQFF
CDR3nt: TGTGCCAGCAGCTTAACTTTCCCGGGACAGGGTTTCGGTGAGCAGTTCTTC

j_gene: TRBJ2-1
abundance: NA
d_gene: TRBD2
v_gene: TRBV9
CDR3aa: CASSVDGRERVEQFF
CDR3nt: TGTGCCAGCAGCGTAGATGGGCGGGAGAGGGTTGAGCAGTTCTTC

j_gene: TRBJ1-5
abundance: NA
d_gene: NA
v_gene: TRBV7-6
CDR3aa: CASSPSNFRGQPQHF
CDR3nt: TGTGCCAGCAGCCCATCGAACTTTAGAGGTCAGCCCCAGCATTTT